Sequencing of this T cell receptor beta chain was carried out in a study of post-analysis software for immune sequencing data. Regarding the study as a whole: Diversity measured as normalized Chao1 was significantly lower in multiple sclerosis patients than in controls. When the samples were clustered directly with F measure, those that had been prepared in the same batch showed strong co-clustering.

On this clonotype: Its antigen is unidentified.

TCR beta cDNA libraries included unique molecular identifiers. One entry per CDR3 protein, called by TCRdb with MiXCR from the PCR reads. The repertoire holds roughly 730,000 distinct CDR3 sequences, with roughly 27% as singletons. The receptor was derived from a girl aged 5-17 years with multiple sclerosis. Source material: blood.

CDR3 nucleotides: TGTGCCAGCAGTGACAGGGGGCTGTCTGGGGCCAACGTCCTGACTTTC. Translation gives CASSDRGLSGANVLTF. V gene TRBV6-1 combines with J gene TRBJ2-6; 8 nucleotides align to TRBD1. There are 16 residues in the CDR3. Germline lookup yields CDR1 MNHNS and CDR2 SASEGT. After removal of 3 bases from V and 1 base from J, the junction contained 2 bases not matched to a gene.